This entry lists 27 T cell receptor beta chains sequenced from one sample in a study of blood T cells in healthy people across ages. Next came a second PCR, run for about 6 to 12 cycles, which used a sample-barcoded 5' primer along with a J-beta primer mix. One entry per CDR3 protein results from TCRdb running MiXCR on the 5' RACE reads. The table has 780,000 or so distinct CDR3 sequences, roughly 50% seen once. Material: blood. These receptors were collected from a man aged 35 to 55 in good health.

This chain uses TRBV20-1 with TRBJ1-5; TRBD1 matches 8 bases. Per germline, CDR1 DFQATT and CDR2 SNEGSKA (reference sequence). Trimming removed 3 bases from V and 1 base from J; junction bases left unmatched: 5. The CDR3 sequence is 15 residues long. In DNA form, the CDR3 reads TGCAGTGCTAGGGACAGGGTTACGAGCAATCAGCCCCAGCATTTT. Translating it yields CSARDRVTSNQPQHF.

The CDR3 loop is CASSQDTVATFRGTQYF. The CDR3 DNA is TGTGCCAGCAGCCAAGATACTGTGGCTACCTTTAGGGGTACGCAGTATTTT. The rearrangement uses TRBV14 and TRBJ2-3; D might be TRBD1 (5 bases). The CDR3 covers 17 residues. The V end lost 0 bases, the J end lost 8 bases, and 21 bases lay between the germline ends. The V gene's germline CDR1 is SGHDN and CDR2 FVKESK.

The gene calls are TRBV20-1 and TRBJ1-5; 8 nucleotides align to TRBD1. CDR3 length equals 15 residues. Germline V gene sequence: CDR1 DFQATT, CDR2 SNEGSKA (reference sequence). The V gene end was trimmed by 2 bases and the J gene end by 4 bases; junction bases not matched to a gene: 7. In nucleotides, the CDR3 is TGCAGTGCTAGATCCTTGGACAGGGAGAATCAGCCCCAGCATTTT. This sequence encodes CSARSLDRENQPQHF.

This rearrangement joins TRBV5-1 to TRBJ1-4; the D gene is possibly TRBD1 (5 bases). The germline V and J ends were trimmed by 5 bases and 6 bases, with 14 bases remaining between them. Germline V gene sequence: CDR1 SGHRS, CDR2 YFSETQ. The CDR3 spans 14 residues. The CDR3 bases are TGCGCCAGCAGTGGGGGGGAAGGTGATGAAAAACTGTTTTTT. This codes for CASSGGEGDEKLFF.

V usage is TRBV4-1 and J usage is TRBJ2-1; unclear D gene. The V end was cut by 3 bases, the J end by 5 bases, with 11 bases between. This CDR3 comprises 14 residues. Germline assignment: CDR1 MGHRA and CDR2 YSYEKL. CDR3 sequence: CASSQGNRHNEQFF. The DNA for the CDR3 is TGCGCCAGCAGCCAGGGGAACAGACACAATGAGCAGTTCTTC.

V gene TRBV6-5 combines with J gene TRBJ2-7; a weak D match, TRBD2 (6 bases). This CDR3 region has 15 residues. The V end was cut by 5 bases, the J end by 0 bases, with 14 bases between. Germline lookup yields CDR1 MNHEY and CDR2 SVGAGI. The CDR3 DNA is TGTGCCAGCAGTCCCTCAGGGACTTACTCCTACGAGCAGTACTTC. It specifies CASSPSGTYSYEQYF.

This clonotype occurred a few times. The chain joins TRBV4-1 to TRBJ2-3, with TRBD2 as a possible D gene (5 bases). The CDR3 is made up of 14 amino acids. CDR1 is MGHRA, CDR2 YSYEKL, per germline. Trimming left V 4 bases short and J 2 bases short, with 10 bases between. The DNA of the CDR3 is TGCGCCAGCAGCCTACTAGTTCCCACAGATACGCAGTATTTT. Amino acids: CASSLLVPTDTQYF.

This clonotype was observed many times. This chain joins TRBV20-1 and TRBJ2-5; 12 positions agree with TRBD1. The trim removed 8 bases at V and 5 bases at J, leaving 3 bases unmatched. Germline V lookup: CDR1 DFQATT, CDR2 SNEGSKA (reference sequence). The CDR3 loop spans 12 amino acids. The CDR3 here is CSWDRGLETQYF. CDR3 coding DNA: TGCAGTTGGGACAGGGGGCTGGAGACCCAGTACTTC.

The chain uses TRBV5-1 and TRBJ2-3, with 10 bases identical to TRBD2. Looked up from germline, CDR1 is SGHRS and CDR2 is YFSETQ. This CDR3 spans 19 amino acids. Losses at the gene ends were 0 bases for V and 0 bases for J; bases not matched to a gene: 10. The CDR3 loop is CASSLVGLAGGLSTDTQYF. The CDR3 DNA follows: TGCGCCAGCAGCTTGGTGGGGTTAGCGGGAGGCCTCAGCACAGATACGCAGTATTTT.

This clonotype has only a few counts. CDR3 sequence: CASSATDRGDGAEQYF. The CDR3 bases are TGTGCCAGCAGCGCAACGGACAGGGGCGATGGAGCCGAGCAGTACTTC. The chain combines TRBV7-9 with TRBJ2-7; 9 bases are shared with TRBD1. V shed 5 bases, J shed 6 bases, and the junction held 14 bases outside the gene matches. The CDR3 runs 16 residues. Germline values: CDR1 SEHNR, CDR2 FQNEAQ (reference sequence).

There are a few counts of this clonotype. The CDR3, as DNA: TGTGCCAGCAGCCAAGGTCCAGGGGAAATCTACGAGCAGTACTTC. It yields the protein CASSQGPGEIYEQYF. The rearrangement links TRBV3-1 to TRBJ2-7; a possible D gene is TRBD1 (6 bases). The CDR3 loop spans 15 amino acids. V was pared by 1 base and J by 3 bases, with 13 bases between. Germline V CDR1 and CDR2: LGHDT, YNNKEL (reference sequence).

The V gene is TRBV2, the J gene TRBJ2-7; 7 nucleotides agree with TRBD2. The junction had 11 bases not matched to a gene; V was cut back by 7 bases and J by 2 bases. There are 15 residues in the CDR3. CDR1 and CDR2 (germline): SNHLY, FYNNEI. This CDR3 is CASKLGLDFPYEQYF. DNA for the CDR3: TGTGCCAGCAAGTTAGGACTAGATTTCCCCTACGAGCAGTACTTC.

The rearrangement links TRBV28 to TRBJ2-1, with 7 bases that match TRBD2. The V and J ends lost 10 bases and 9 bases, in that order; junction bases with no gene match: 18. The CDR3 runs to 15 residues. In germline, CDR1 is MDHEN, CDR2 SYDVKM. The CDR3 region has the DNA TGTGCCACCTTCGGTGGTCTAGCGGTGGAGGCTGAGCAGTTCTTC. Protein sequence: CATFGGLAVEAEQFF.

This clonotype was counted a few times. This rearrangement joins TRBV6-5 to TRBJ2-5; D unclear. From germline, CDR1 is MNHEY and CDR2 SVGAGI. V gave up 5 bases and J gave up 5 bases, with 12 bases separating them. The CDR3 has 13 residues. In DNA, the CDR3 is TGTGCCAGCAGTCCAGCCCCCCGGGAGACCCAGTACTTC. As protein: CASSPAPRETQYF.

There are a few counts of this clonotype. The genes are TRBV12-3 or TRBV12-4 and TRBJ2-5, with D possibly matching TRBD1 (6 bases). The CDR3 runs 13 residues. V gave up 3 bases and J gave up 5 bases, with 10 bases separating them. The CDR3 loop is CASSLGAFETQYF. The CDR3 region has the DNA TGTGCCAGCAGTTTGGGGGCTTTTGAGACCCAGTACTTC.

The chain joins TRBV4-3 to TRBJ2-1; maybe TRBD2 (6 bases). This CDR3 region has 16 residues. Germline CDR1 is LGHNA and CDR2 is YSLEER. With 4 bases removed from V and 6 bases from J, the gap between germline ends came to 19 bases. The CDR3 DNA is TGCGCCAGCAGCCCAAATAATATGGGGGGAAGCAATGAGCAGTTCTTC. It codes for CASSPNNMGGSNEQFF.

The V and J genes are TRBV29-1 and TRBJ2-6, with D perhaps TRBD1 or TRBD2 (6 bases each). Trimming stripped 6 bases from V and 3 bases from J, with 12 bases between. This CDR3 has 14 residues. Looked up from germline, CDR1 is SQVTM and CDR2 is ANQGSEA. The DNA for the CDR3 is TGCAGCGTGGAACAGGGAGGTGGGGCCAACGTCCTGACTTTC. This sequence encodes CSVEQGGGANVLTF. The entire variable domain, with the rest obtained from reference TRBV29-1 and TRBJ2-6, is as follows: SAVISQKPSRDICQRGTSLTIQCQVDSQVTMMFWYRQQPGQSLTLIATANQGSEATYESGFVIDKFPISRPNLTFSTLTVSNMSPEDSSIYLCSVEQGGGANVLTFGAGSRLTVL.

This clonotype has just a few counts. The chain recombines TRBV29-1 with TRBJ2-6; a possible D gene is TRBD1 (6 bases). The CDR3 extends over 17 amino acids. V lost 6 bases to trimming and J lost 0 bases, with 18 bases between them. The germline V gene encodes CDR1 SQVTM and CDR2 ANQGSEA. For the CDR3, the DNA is TGCAGCGTAGTCAAGGACAGCGCCAGCTCTGGGGCCAACGTCCTGACTTTC. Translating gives CSVVKDSASSGANVLTF. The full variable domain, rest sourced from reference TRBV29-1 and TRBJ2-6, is SAVISQKPSRDICQRGTSLTIQCQVDSQVTMMFWYRQQPGQSLTLIATANQGSEATYESGFVIDKFPISRPNLTFSTLTVSNMSPEDSSIYLCSVVKDSASSGANVLTFGAGSRLTVL.

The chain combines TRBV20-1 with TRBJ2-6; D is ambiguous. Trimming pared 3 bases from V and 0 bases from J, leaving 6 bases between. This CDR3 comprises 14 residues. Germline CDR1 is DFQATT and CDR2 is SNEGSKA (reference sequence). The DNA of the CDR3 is TGCAGTGCTAGGGATATCTCTGGGGCCAACGTCCTGACTTTC. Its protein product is CSARDISGANVLTF.

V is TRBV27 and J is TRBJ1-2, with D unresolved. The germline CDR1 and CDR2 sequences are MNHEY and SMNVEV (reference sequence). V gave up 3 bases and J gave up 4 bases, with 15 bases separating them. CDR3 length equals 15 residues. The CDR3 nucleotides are TGTGCCAGCAGTTTTACCGGGCTGCATCTCTATGGCTACACCTTC. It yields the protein CASSFTGLHLYGYTF.

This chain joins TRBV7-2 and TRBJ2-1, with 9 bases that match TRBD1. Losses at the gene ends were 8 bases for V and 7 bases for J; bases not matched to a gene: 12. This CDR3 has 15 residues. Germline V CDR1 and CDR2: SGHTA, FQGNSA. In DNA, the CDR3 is TGTGCCAGCGCTCCCGGGACAGGGTATTTTAATGAGCAGTTCTTC. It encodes CASAPGTGYFNEQFF.

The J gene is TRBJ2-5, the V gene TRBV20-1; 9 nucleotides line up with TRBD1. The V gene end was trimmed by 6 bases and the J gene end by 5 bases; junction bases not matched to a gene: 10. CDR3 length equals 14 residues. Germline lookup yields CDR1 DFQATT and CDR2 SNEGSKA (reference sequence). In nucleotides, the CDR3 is TGCAGTGCGGATAAAACAGGGGGCCGTGAGACCCAGTACTTC. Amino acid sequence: CSADKTGGRETQYF.

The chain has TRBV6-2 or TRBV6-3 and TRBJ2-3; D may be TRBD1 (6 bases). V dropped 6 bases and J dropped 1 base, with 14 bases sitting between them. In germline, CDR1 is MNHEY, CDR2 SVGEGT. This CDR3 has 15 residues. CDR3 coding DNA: TGTGCCAGCAGGAAAGGACAGTGGGGCACAGATACGCAGTATTTT. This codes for CASRKGQWGTDTQYF.

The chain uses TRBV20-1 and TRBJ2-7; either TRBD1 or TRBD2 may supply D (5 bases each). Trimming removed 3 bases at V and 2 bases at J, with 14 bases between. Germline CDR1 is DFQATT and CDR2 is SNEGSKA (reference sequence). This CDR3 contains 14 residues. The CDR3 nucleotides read TGCAGTGCTAGCGGGCAGGGAGCCCCCTACGAGCAGTACTTC. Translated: CSASGQGAPYEQYF.

The DNA of the CDR3 is TGTGCCAGCTCACCGGAGTCTTTCTCTGGGGCCAACGTCCTGACTTTC. It encodes CASSPESFSGANVLTF. The chain employs TRBV18 and TRBJ2-6; no definite D call. This CDR3 is 16 amino acids long. Germline CDR1 reads KGHSH; CDR2 reads LQKENI. V was trimmed by 3 bases and J by 0 bases, leaving 9 bases between them.

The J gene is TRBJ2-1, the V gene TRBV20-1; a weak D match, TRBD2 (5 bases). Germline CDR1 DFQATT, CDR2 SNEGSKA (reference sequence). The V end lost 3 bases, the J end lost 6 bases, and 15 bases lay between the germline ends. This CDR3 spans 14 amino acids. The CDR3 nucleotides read TGCAGTGCTAGCCGGGGTCCTTCGGGCAATGAGCAGTTCTTC. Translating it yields CSASRGPSGNEQFF.

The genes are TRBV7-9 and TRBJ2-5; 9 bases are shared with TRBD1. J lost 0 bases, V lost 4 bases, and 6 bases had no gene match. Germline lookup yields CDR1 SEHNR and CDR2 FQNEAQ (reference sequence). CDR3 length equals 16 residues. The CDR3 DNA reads TGTGCCAGCAGCTCTCAGACAGGGGGGTACCAAGAGACCCAGTACTTC. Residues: CASSSQTGGYQETQYF.